This is a list of T cell receptor beta chains from one sample in a study of molecular identifiers for immune sequencing clone quantification. MiXCR, run by TCRdb on the PCR reads, gives a single entry per CDR3 protein. This sample carries hundreds of thousands of distinct CDR3 sequences, roughly 27% of them seen once, and the ten largest clones take about 0.78%. The sequenced sample consisted of naive CD8+ T cells from blood, with Jurkat cell RNA spiked in. The receptors come from a human donor in good health. Some libraries in this study had Jurkat cell RNA spiked in. CDR3s include the opening cysteine and the closing phenylalanine or tryptophan. Each record gives: clone size, J gene, D gene, V gene, CDR3 DNA, CDR3 protein. A D gene is named only where the DNA matches it firmly. Part of the rows lack a size; the others show once, few, many or a class for expanded clones.

many,TRBJ2-7,NA,TRBV28,TGTGCCAGCAATACAATTAGGGTGCGGGACCCGTACGAGCAGTACTTC,CASNTIRVRDPYEQYF
many,TRBJ1-1,NA,TRBV5-1,TGCGCCAGCAGCCCGGGGCTAGGGTCCCCGACGGTTTTT,CASSPGLGSPTVF
few,TRBJ2-7,NA,TRBV30,TGTGCCTGGAGTTATGACAGTTCCCAATACTACGAGCAGTACTTC,CAWSYDSSQYYEQYF
few,TRBJ1-3,NA,TRBV12-3/TRBV12-4,TGTGCCAGCAGTTCTTTGGACTCTGGAAACACCATATATTTT,CASSSLDSGNTIYF
NA,TRBJ1-5,NA,TRBV28,TGTGCCAGCAGTTTATCATCCAGGGTCGCCAATCAGCCCCAGCATTTT,CASSLSSRVANQPQHF
few,TRBJ2-3,NA,TRBV9,TGTGCCAGCAGCGGCCGGGACACCACAGATACGCAGTATTTT,CASSGRDTTDTQYF
few,TRBJ1-2,TRBD1,TRBV28,TGTGCCAGCAGTTACAGGGGCGATGGCTATGGCTACACCTTC,CASSYRGDGYGYTF
NA,TRBJ2-5,TRBD2,TRBV20-1,TGCAGTGCTGGCCGGGTAGCGGGGCCCCAAGAGACCCAGTACTTC,CSAGRVAGPQETQYF
few,TRBJ1-1,NA,TRBV3-1,TGTGCCAGCAGCCGTTTTGGGGGCTTGAACACTGAAGCTTTCTTT,CASSRFGGLNTEAFF
few,TRBJ2-5,NA,TRBV24-1,TGTGCCACCAGTGATCGGACAGTCGCACAAGAGACCCAGTACTTC,CATSDRTVAQETQYF
many,TRBJ2-1,TRBD1,TRBV6-6,TGTGCCAGCAGGGACAGGGGCCACAATGAGCAGTTCTTC,CASRDRGHNEQFF
few,TRBJ1-1,TRBD1,TRBV4-2,TGTGCCAGCAGCCAAGATTCGTCAGGGGGCCGGACTGAAGCTTTCTTT,CASSQDSSGGRTEAFF
many,TRBJ2-5,NA,TRBV7-9,TGTGCCAGCAGCCCTACAGGGATCCAAGAGACCCAGTACTTC,CASSPTGIQETQYF
NA,TRBJ2-4,TRBD2,TRBV27,TGTGCCAGCAGTCCGACCGTTAATAGCGGGAGTCTAGCCAAAAACATTCAGTACTTC,CASSPTVNSGSLAKNIQYF
NA,TRBJ2-7,NA,TRBV9,TGTGCCAGCAGCGTAGATGGGTTAAGCTCCTACGAGCAGTACTTC,CASSVDGLSSYEQYF
few,TRBJ1-3,NA,TRBV7-9,TGTGCCAGCGTCGACGGGGGGGATGGGACTGGAAACACCATATATTTT,CASVDGGDGTGNTIYF
few,TRBJ2-3,NA,TRBV19,TGTGCCAGTAGTATAGGTCTAGCTTCCACAGATACGCAGTATTTT,CASSIGLASTDTQYF
few,TRBJ2-5,TRBD1,TRBV9,TGTGCCAGCAGCGGGGGTACAGGGGCGCGTGGAGAGACCCAGTACTTC,CASSGGTGARGETQYF
many,TRBJ2-7,TRBD2,TRBV29-1,TGCAGCGTTGTGGCTAGCGGATCCTACGAGCAGTACTTC,CSVVASGSYEQYF
many,TRBJ1-5,NA,TRBV4-1,TGCGCCAGCAGCCAAGGGGTACAGGGTGATCAGCCCCAGCATTTT,CASSQGVQGDQPQHF
many,TRBJ2-7,NA,TRBV13,TGTGCCAGCAGCCGCGAGACAGACGAGCAGTACTTC,CASSRETDEQYF
few,TRBJ1-6,NA,TRBV7-9,TGTGCCAGCAGCGCCCCGGGCGAGTGGCTCCACTTT,CASSAPGEWLHF
many,TRBJ2-7,NA,TRBV7-9,TGTGCCAGCAGCTGGTCGGCCCGCGAGCAGTACTTC,CASSWSAREQYF
many,TRBJ2-3,NA,TRBV4-1,TGCGCCAGCAGCCAAGATGCGCCAGGCGGGACAGATACGCAGTATTTT,CASSQDAPGGTDTQYF
NA,TRBJ2-5,NA,TRBV11-2,TGTGCCAGCAGCGACGACCGGCCCGCGCCCCCGTACTTC,CASSDDRPAPPYF
NA,TRBJ2-6,NA,TRBV27,TGTGCCAGCAGTTTGGGAGGGGGCGTTTCTGGGGCCAACGTCCTGACTTTC,CASSLGGGVSGANVLTF
many,TRBJ2-7,TRBD2,TRBV7-6,TGTGCCAGCAGCGAGCTAGCGGGGAGCTACGAGCAGTACTTC,CASSELAGSYEQYF
NA,TRBJ2-7,NA,TRBV3-1,TGTGCCGGCAGCCAAGATCTCGGGGGTAGGGCTTACGAGCAGTACTTC,CAGSQDLGGRAYEQYF
NA,TRBJ1-1,NA,TRBV27,TGTGCCAGCAGTAACAGGGTCGGCACTGAAGCTTTCTTT,CASSNRVGTEAFF
once,TRBJ1-4,NA,TRBV6-2/TRBV6-3,TGTGCCCGCAGTTACCTGCCGCCCGATCCAACTAATGAAAAACTGTTTTTT,CARSYLPPDPTNEKLFF
few,TRBJ2-7,TRBD1,TRBV9,TGTGCCAGCAGCCCTTCCGGGACAGGGGAGAACGAGCAGTACTTC,CASSPSGTGENEQYF
many,TRBJ2-3,TRBD1,TRBV5-1,TGCGCCAGCAGCTTGATCCAGGGGGCCACAGATACGCAGTATTTT,CASSLIQGATDTQYF
NA,TRBJ1-3,NA,TRBV9,TGTGCCAGCGGCTACGGACAGAACTCTGGAAACACCATATATTTT,CASGYGQNSGNTIYF
many,TRBJ2-5,NA,TRBV11-2,TGTGCCAGCAGCTACCCAGGGTCCGAGACCCAGTACTTC,CASSYPGSETQYF
many,TRBJ2-3,TRBD1,TRBV5-4,TGTGCCAGCAGCCACGAGGGGGCCGATACGCAGTATTTT,CASSHEGADTQYF
many,TRBJ2-7,NA,TRBV28,TGTGCCAGCAGTCCTGTAAGCTCCTACGAGCAGTACTTC,CASSPVSSYEQYF
NA,TRBJ1-5,NA,TRBV12-3/TRBV12-4,TGTGCCAGCAGCTTGACGGAATATCAGCCCCAGCATTTT,CASSLTEYQPQHF